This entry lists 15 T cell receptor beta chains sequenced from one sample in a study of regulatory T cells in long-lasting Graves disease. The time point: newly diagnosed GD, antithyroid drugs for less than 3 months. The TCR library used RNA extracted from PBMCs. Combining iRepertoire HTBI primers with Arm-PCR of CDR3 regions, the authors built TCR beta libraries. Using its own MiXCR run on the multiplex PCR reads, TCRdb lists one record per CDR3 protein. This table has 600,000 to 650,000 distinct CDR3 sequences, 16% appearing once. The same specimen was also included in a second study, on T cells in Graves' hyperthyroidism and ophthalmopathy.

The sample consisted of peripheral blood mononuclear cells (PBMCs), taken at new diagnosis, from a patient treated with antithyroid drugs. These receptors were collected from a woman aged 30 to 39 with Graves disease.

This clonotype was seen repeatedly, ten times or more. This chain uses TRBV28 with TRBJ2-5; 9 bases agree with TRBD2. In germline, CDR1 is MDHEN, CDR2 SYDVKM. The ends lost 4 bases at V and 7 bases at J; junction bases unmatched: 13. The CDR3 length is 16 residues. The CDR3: CASSSDWGTLAGTQYF. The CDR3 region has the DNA TGTGCCAGCAGTTCCGATTGGGGGACACTAGCGGGGACCCAGTACTTC.

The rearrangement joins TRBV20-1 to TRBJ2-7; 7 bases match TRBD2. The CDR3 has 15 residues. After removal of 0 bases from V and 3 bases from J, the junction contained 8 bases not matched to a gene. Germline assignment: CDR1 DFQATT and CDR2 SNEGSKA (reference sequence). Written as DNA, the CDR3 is TGCAGTGCTAGAGATAGGACTAGTAAGATCTACGAGCAGTACTTC. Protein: CSARDRTSKIYEQYF.

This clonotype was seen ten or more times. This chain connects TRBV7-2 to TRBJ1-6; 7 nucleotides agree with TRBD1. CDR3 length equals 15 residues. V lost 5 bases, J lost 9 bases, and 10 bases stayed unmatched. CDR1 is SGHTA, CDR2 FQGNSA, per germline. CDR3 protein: CASSLEGALLSPLHF. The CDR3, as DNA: TGTGCCAGCAGCCTCGAGGGGGCCCTGCTTTCACCCCTCCACTTT.

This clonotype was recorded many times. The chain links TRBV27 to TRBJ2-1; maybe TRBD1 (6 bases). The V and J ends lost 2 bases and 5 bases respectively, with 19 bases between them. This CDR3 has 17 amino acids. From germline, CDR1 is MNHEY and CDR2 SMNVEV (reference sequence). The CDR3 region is CASSLPTGQRSNNEQFF. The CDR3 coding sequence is TGTGCCAGCAGTTTACCGACAGGCCAACGGTCCAACAATGAGCAGTTCTTC.

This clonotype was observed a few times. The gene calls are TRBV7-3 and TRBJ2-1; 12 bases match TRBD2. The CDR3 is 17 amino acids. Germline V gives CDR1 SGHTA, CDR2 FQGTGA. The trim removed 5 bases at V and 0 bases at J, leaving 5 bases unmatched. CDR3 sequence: CASSPPSGRDSYNEQFF. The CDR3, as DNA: TGTGCCAGCAGCCCCCCTAGCGGGAGGGACTCCTACAATGAGCAGTTCTTC. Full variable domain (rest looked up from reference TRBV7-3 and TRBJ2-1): GAGVSQTPSNKVTEKGKYVELRCDPISGHTALYWYRQSLGQGPEFLIYFQGTGAADDSGLPNDRFFAVRPEGSVSTLKIQRTERGDSAVYLCASSPPSGRDSYNEQFFGPGTRLTVL.

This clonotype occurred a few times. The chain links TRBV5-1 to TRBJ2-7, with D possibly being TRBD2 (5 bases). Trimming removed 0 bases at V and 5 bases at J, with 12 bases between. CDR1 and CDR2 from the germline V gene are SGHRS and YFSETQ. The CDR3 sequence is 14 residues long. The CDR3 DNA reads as TGCGCCAGCAGCTTGGGGGGAAAGGAGGACGAGCAGTACTTC. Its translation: CASSLGGKEDEQYF.

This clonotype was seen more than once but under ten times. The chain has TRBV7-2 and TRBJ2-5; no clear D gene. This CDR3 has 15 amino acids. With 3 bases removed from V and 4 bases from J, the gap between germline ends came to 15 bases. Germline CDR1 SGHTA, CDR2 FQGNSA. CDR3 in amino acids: CASSFPNSGSETQYF. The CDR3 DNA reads TGTGCCAGCAGCTTCCCGAACTCTGGATCAGAGACCCAGTACTTC.

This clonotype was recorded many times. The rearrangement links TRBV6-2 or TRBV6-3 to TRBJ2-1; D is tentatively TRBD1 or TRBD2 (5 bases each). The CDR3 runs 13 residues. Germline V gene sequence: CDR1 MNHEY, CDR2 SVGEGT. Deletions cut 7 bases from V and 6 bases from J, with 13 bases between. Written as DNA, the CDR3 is TGTGCCAGCACTGGGACGGGGAGCAATGAGCAGTTCTTC. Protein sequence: CASTGTGSNEQFF.

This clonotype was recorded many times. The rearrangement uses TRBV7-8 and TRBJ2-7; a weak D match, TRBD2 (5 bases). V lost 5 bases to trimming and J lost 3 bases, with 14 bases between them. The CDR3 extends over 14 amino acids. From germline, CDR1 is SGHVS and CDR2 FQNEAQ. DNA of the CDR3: TGTGCCAGCAGCCCGCGGCGGGTTGTCTACGAGCAGTACTTC. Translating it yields CASSPRRVVYEQYF.

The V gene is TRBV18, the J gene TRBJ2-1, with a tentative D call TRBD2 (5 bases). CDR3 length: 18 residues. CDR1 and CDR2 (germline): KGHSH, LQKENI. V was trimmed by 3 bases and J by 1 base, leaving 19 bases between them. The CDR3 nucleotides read TGTGCCAGCTCACCGACTATCTTACAGAGTAGATCCTACAATGAGCAGTTCTTC. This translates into CASSPTILQSRSYNEQFF.

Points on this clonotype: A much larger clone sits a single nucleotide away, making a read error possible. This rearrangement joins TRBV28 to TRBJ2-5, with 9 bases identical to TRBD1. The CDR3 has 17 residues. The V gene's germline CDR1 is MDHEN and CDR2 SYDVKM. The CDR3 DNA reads TGTGCCTGCAGCCCCACGGGACAGGGTTCGTACCAAGAGACCCAGTACTTC. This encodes CACSPTGQGSYQETQYF.

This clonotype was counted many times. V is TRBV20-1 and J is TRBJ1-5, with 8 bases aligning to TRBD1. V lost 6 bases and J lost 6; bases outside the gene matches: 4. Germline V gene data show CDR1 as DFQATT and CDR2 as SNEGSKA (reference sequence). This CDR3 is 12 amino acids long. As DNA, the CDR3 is TGCAGTGCGGACAGGGACTCTCAGCCCCAGCATTTT. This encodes CSADRDSQPQHF.

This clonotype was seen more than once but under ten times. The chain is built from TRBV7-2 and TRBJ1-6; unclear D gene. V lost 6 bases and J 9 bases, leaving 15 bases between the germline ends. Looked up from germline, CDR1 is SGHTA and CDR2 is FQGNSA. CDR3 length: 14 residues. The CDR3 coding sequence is TGTGCCAGCAGATCGGGGTTATTCGGTTCACCCCTCCACTTT. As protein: CASRSGLFGSPLHF.

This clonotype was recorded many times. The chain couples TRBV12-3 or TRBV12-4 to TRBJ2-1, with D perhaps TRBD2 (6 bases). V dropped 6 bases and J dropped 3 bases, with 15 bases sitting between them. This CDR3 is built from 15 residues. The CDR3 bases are TGTGCCAGCAGACCGCGGGACCAAGACTACAATGAGCAGTTCTTC. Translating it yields CASRPRDQDYNEQFF.

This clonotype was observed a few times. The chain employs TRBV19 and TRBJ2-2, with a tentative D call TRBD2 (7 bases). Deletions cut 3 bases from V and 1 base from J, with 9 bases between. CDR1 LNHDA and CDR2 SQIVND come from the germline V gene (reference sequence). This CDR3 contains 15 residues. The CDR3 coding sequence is TGTGCCAGTAGTATCGGGGGGCGGAACACCGGGGAGCTGTTTTTT. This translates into CASSIGGRNTGELFF.